The 28 T cell receptor beta chains listed next were all sequenced from one sample in a study of metastatic and nonmetastatic thyroid tumors. TCRdb re-processed the PCR reads through MiXCR. The data hold about 82,000 clones, with around 12% observed a single time. Thyroid surgery was preceded by no treatment in any patient. Sample: tumor tissue. Receptors were obtained from a female donor with papillary thyroid cancer or a benign thyroid nodule (not recorded which). Some clones in this sample may be carry-over from other donors' samples.

About this clone: The sample holds other DNA sequences that translate to the same CDR3. The rearrangement uses TRBV28 and TRBJ1-5; no clear D gene. The CDR3 loop spans 14 amino acids. Germline CDR1 reads MDHEN; CDR2 reads SYDVKM. The germline V and J ends were trimmed by 3 bases and 6 bases, with 12 bases remaining between them. The CDR3 DNA sequence: TGTGCCAGCAGTTTGGCCGGGCGCGCTCAGCCCCAGCATTTT. Translating it yields CASSLAGRAQPQHF.

The genes are TRBV9 and TRBJ2-1; TRBD2 aligns across 7 bases. V lost 0 bases, J lost 2 bases, and 5 bases stayed unmatched. In germline, CDR1 is SGDLS, CDR2 YYNGEE. The CDR3 loop spans 16 amino acids. The CDR3 DNA reads TGTGCCAGCAGCGTAGGGTTCGCGGGAGCCTACAATGAGCAGTTCTTC. Residues: CASSVGFAGAYNEQFF. Complete variable domain (other parts from reference TRBV9 and TRBJ2-1): DSGVTQTPKHLITATGQRVTLRCSPRSGDLSVYWYQQSLDQGLQFLIQYYNGEERAKGNILERFSAQQFPDLHSELNLSSLELGDSALYFCASSVGFAGAYNEQFFGPGTRLTVL.

This clone has at least ten counts. In DNA, the CDR3 is TGTGCCAGTAGTATGGGTTCTATGGGCGGACTTAATTACGAGCAGTACTTC. It specifies CASSMGSMGGLNYEQYF. V is TRBV19 and J is TRBJ2-7, with D possibly being TRBD2 (5 bases). V dropped 3 bases and J dropped 4 bases, with 22 bases sitting between them. The V gene's germline CDR1 is LNHDA and CDR2 SQIVND (reference sequence). The CDR3 covers 17 residues.

The chain combines TRBV5-1 with TRBJ2-3; 10 nucleotides line up with TRBD1. Germline V gene lookup returns CDR1 SGHRS and CDR2 YFSETQ. The CDR3 consists of 15 residues. The V segment lost 3 bases and the J segment 3 bases; nucleotides outside the gene matches: 4. Written as DNA, the CDR3 is TGCGCCAGCAGCTCGACAGGGGGCGGGACAGATACGCAGTATTTT. This codes for CASSSTGGGTDTQYF.

This clone was counted many times. The rearrangement links TRBV20-1 to TRBJ1-3, with D maybe TRBD1 (5 bases). This CDR3 contains 15 residues. Looked up from germline, CDR1 is DFQATT and CDR2 is SNEGSKA (reference sequence). V was clipped by 5 bases and J by 8 bases, with 22 bases between them. CDR3 nucleotide sequence: TGCAGTGCTCCGAATACGGCAGGGTCGGGAGACACCATATATTTT. This sequence encodes CSAPNTAGSGDTIYF.

This clone was detected many times. V usage is TRBV6-1 and J usage is TRBJ1-1; TRBD1 is a possible D gene (5 bases). V was cut by 4 bases and J by 4 bases, with 10 bases left in between. Germline values: CDR1 MNHNS, CDR2 SASEGT. There are 13 residues in the CDR3. DNA of the CDR3: TGTGCCAGCAGTGGACGGGGCTTCACTGAAGCTTTCTTT. It codes for CASSGRGFTEAFF.

V gene TRBV30 combines with J gene TRBJ2-7, with 7 bases lining up with TRBD1. Germline CDR1 and CDR2: GTSNPN and SVGIG (reference sequence). The CDR3 runs 13 residues. Germline trimming cut 2 bases from V and 5 bases from J; bases unmatched to any gene: 6. The CDR3 nucleotides read TGTGCCTGGAGTACCATTCAGGGGGACGAGCAGTACTTC. Encoded protein: CAWSTIQGDEQYF.

This clone has a count of ten or more. The sample contains more than one DNA sequence encoding this CDR3. The rearrangement uses TRBV5-1 and TRBJ2-1; the match to TRBD2 covers 11 bases. Germline CDR1 and CDR2: SGHRS and YFSETQ. V was pared by 4 bases and J by 5 bases, with 5 bases of the junction left unmatched. The CDR3 is 15 residues long. Here the CDR3 reads CASSDGTSGHNEQFF. CDR3 DNA: TGCGCCAGCAGCGACGGGACTAGCGGCCACAATGAGCAGTTCTTC.

This clone was detected ten times or more. The chain combines TRBV12-3 or TRBV12-4 with TRBJ1-6, with 7 bases that match TRBD1. V was clipped by 6 bases and J by 8 bases; unmatched bases: 10. This CDR3 comprises 15 residues. CDR3: CASSLLQGGDSPLHF. CDR3 sequence (DNA): TGTGCCAGCAGCTTACTTCAGGGGGGCGATTCACCCCTCCACTTT.

This clone was seen at least ten times. The rearrangement links TRBV2 to TRBJ2-1; D gene unclear. In germline, CDR1 is SNHLY, CDR2 FYNNEI. The CDR3 has 12 residues. V dropped 6 bases and J dropped 7 bases, with 10 bases sitting between them. In DNA, the CDR3 is TGTGCCAGCAGCTCGTTGGGAAATGAGCAGTTCTTC. As protein: CASSSLGNEQFF.

Comments on this clone: A much larger clone sits a single nucleotide away, making a read error possible. This chain uses TRBV9 with TRBJ2-3; no clear D gene. V lost 0 bases to trimming and J lost 4 bases, with 15 bases between them. This CDR3 comprises 16 residues. The germline V gene encodes CDR1 SGDLS and CDR2 YYNGEE. The CDR3 DNA sequence: TGTGCCAGCAGCGTAGGAGTGTCGACATGCGCAGATACGCAGTATTTT. Translating gives CASSVGVSTCADTQYF.

The table lists this clone with many counts. The chain joins TRBV20-1 to TRBJ2-7, with D perhaps matching TRBD1 (5 bases). The germline V gene encodes CDR1 DFQATT and CDR2 SNEGSKA (reference sequence). CDR3 length: 14 amino acids. V lost 5 bases and J 0 bases, leaving 14 bases between the germline ends. The CDR3 reads CSALGVLHSYEQYF. As DNA, the CDR3 is TGCAGTGCTTTAGGGGTCCTACACTCCTACGAGCAGTACTTC.

This clone occurred many times. CDR3 loop: CATSIARSTGGYEQYF. DNA of the CDR3: TGTGCCACCAGCATCGCGAGAAGTACAGGGGGCTACGAGCAGTACTTC. V is TRBV15 and J is TRBJ2-7; TRBD1 matches at 8 bases. V dropped 4 bases and J dropped 3; count of bases not matched to a gene: 11. The CDR3 sequence is 16 residues long. Germline CDR1 LNHNV, CDR2 YYDKDF (reference sequence).

There are many counts of this clone. The chain links TRBV30 to TRBJ1-1; the D gene is possibly TRBD1 (5 bases). The CDR3 has 13 residues. The V end lost 2 bases, the J end lost 0 bases, and 7 bases lay between the germline ends. CDR1 is GTSNPN and CDR2 is SVGIG in the germline V gene (reference sequence). The CDR3 protein is CAWSKDMNTEAFF. The CDR3 DNA sequence: TGTGCCTGGAGTAAGGACATGAACACTGAAGCTTTCTTT.

This clone was seen repeatedly, ten times or more. The V gene is TRBV27, the J gene TRBJ1-2; 8 bases align to TRBD1. Germline V lookup: CDR1 MNHEY, CDR2 SMNVEV (reference sequence). After removal of 2 bases from V and 4 bases from J, the junction contained 0 bases not matched to a gene. This CDR3 is 13 amino acids long. In nucleotides, the CDR3 is TGTGCCAGCAGTTTAGGACAGGGCTATGGCTACACCTTC. Translating gives CASSLGQGYGYTF.

Regarding this clone: This may stem from a read error, because a much larger clone lies one nucleotide away. The chain links TRBV20-1 to TRBJ2-3, with D perhaps TRBD2 (6 bases). Germline V lookup: CDR1 DFQATT, CDR2 SNEGSKA (reference sequence). V was clipped by 3 bases and J by 2 bases, with 15 bases between them. The CDR3 consists of 15 residues. The CDR3 sequence is CSASKDSGNTDTQYF. CDR3 DNA: TGCAGTGCTAGTAAAGATAGCGGTAACACAGATACGCAGTATTTT.

This clone has only a few counts. The rearrangement uses TRBV6-1 and TRBJ1-2; 7 bases agree with TRBD1. Trimming cost V 5 bases and J 8 bases; bases outside gene matches: 20. The germline CDR1 and CDR2 sequences are MNHNS and SASEGT. The length of the CDR3 is 17 residues. CDR3 DNA sequence: TGTGCCAGCAGTTTCGTCGTGCAAGGCACAGGGGTCGTAGGCTACACCTTC. It codes for CASSFVVQGTGVVGYTF.

This clone has at least ten counts. This chain connects TRBV28 to TRBJ1-1; D is unresolved. Looked up from germline, CDR1 is MDHEN and CDR2 is SYDVKM. There are 13 residues in the CDR3. Trimming stripped 6 bases from V and 5 bases from J, with 13 bases between. CDR3 in amino acids: CASSHMELTEAFF. CDR3 nucleotide sequence: TGTGCCAGCAGCCACATGGAATTAACTGAAGCTTTCTTT.

This clone was counted at least ten times. The rearrangement links TRBV30 to TRBJ1-4; D not resolved. Germline V lookup: CDR1 GTSNPN, CDR2 SVGIG (reference sequence). Trimming stripped 1 base from V and 8 bases from J, with 20 bases between. This CDR3 spans 16 amino acids. CDR3 in amino acids: CAWSGSRVGVDEKLFF. The DNA of the CDR3 is TGTGCCTGGAGTGGATCACGCGTAGGTGTCGACGAAAAACTGTTTTTT.

This clone has a count of ten or more. The V call is TRBV20-1, the J call TRBJ1-2; 10 nucleotides line up with TRBD1. The CDR3 runs to 19 residues. Trimming cost V 6 bases and J 7 bases; bases outside gene matches: 26. In germline, CDR1 is DFQATT, CDR2 SNEGSKA (reference sequence). CDR3 protein: CSAKAPIRDRGILLSGYTF. CDR3 DNA: TGCAGTGCCAAGGCCCCCATCCGGGACAGGGGAATTCTGCTGAGTGGCTACACCTTC.

The CDR3 bases are TGTGCCAGCAGCTTTAATCGGCTAGCGGGACGGAAGGAGACCCAGTACTTC. Its protein is CASSFNRLAGRKETQYF. The chain carries TRBV5-6 and TRBJ2-5, with TRBD2 matching over 9 bases. CDR1 SGHDT and CDR2 YYEEEE come from the germline V gene. V dropped 2 bases and J dropped 5; count of bases not matched to a gene: 13. The CDR3 runs 17 residues.

This clone came up many times. V gene TRBV7-2 combines with J gene TRBJ2-7, with 7 bases identical to TRBD2. This CDR3 has 16 amino acids. Per the germline V gene, CDR1 is SGHTA and CDR2 is FQGNSA. Trimming at V came to 0 bases and at J to 4 bases, leaving 9 bases not matched to a gene. The CDR3 here is CASSLALPSGKYEQYF. The CDR3 coding sequence is TGTGCCAGCAGCTTAGCCCTCCCTAGCGGCAAGTACGAGCAGTACTTC.

Only a few counts were recorded for this clone. Just one base apart from a much larger clone, this may be a read error. V usage is TRBV27 and J usage is TRBJ2-3; no definite D call. Trimming left V 5 bases short and J 6 bases short, with 9 bases between. Germline V gene data show CDR1 as MNHEY and CDR2 as SMNVEV (reference sequence). The CDR3 length is 12 residues. The CDR3 DNA reads as TGTGCCAGCAGTCCCCCCCCCGATACGCAGTATTTT. The encoded protein is CASSPPPDTQYF.

This clone was seen at least ten times. The chain joins TRBV28 to TRBJ1-3, with D unclear. Germline lookup yields CDR1 MDHEN and CDR2 SYDVKM. The CDR3 spans 14 residues. The V gene lost 6 bases and the J gene lost 0 bases, with 9 bases spanning the gap. The CDR3 DNA reads TGTGCCAGCAGCCGGCAGGTCTCTGGAAACACCATATATTTT. Its translation is CASSRQVSGNTIYF.

This clone occurred many times. The chain combines TRBV13 with TRBJ1-5, with D maybe TRBD1 (6 bases). The CDR3 runs 14 residues. Germline CDR1 and CDR2: PRHDT and FYEKMQ (reference sequence). Trimming took off 4 bases at V and 3 bases at J, with 10 bases between the two ends. For the CDR3, the DNA is TGTGCCAGCAGCTCCCGACAGGACAATCAGCCCCAGCATTTT. It specifies CASSSRQDNQPQHF.

This clone qualifies as medium-sized. The J gene is TRBJ2-7, the V gene TRBV30; 11 bases match TRBD2. The V gene's germline CDR1 is GTSNPN and CDR2 SVGIG (reference sequence). V shed 0 bases, J shed 5 bases, and the junction held 0 bases outside the gene matches. CDR3 size: 13 residues. For the CDR3, the DNA is TGTGCCTGGAGTGTACTAGCGGGAGACGAGCAGTACTTC. It is translated as CAWSVLAGDEQYF.

This clone was observed many times. The chain uses TRBV5-8 and TRBJ1-2, with D perhaps TRBD1 (6 bases). Per germline, CDR1 SGHTS and CDR2 YDEGEE. Trimming removed 4 bases from V and 4 bases from J, with 14 bases in between. This CDR3 has 14 amino acids. The CDR3 sequence: CASSTLQGGYGYTF. CDR3 in DNA: TGTGCCAGCAGCACTTTACAGGGTGGCTATGGCTACACCTTC. The variable domain in full, completed from reference TRBV5-8 and TRBJ1-2, reads EAGVTQSPTHLIKTRGQQATLRCSPISGHTSVYWYQQALGLGLQFLLWYDEGEERNRGNFPPRFSGRQFPNYSSELNVNALELEDSALYLCASSTLQGGYGYTFGSGTRLTVV.

This clone was recorded at least ten times. A read error is likely, as this CDR3 ends without the conserved phenylalanine or tryptophan. The rearrangement uses TRBV6-1 and TRBJ2-1; no reliable D call. Looked up from germline, CDR1 is MNHNS and CDR2 is SASEGT. The CDR3 length is 12 residues. V lost 6 bases to trimming and J lost 5 bases, with 8 bases between them. CDR3 in DNA: TGTGCCAGCAGCCGAACACACAATGAGCAGTTCCTC. It specifies CASSRTHNEQFL.